This T cell receptor beta chain was observed in a study of blood T cell repertoires in COVID-19. Germline lookup yields CDR1 LNHDA and CDR2 SQIVND (reference sequence). V was trimmed by 7 bases and J by 6 bases, leaving 15 bases between them. CDR3 length: 13 amino acids. Original data processing: Researchers report that nucleated cell counts were estimated from reference gene primer amplification. The assay was immunoSEQ multiplex PCR, and TCRdb's table has in-frame clones only and misses some. V, J and clone size reflect that table, while D and trimming were determined from the DNA. The sample includes over 150,000 clones, roughly 71% of them seen just once.

The sequence was collected from a woman over 75 with acute or convalescent COVID-19. Sequenced input: peripheral blood. The chain carries TRBV19 and TRBJ1-2; no clear D. The CDR3, as DNA: TGTGCCAGTAAGCGGGTACTCAGAGATGGCTACACCTTC. Its translation: CASKRVLRDGYTF.